This T cell receptor beta chain was recovered during a study of cytomegalovirus exposure and HLA in healthy donors. Study-level points and caveats: TCR beta chains associated with HLA were, in a later analysis, more clonally expanded than equally common others. CMV antigen specificity of three CMV-associated chains was confirmed in vitro.

Primers for the PCR totalled 60 Vbeta and 13 Jbeta. Sequenced by immunoSEQ multiplex PCR; TCRdb stores in-frame clones only, minus some. The sample lists around 140,000 clones; around 80% were seen once. This CDR3 is built from 15 residues. With 8 bases removed from V and 4 bases from J, the gap between germline ends came to 18 bases. CDR1 and CDR2 from the germline V gene are MDHEN and SYDVKM. Worth noting for this clone: The antigen is undetermined.

The sample taken for sequencing was PBMCs. This chain connects TRBV28 to TRBJ2-1; D possibly corresponds to TRBD2 (6 bases). This sequence was found in a female donor in good health and CMV-seropositive. CDR3 nucleotides: TGTGCCAGCGGGCCCGGCGGAGCGGGTTACAATGAGCAGTTCTTC. The encoded protein is CASGPGGAGYNEQFF. Full variable domain (remainder filled in from reference TRBV28 and TRBJ2-1): DVKVTQSSRYLVKRTGEKVFLECVQDMDHENMFWYRQDPGLGLRLIYFSYDVKMKEKGDIPEGYSVSREKKERFSLILESASTNQTSMYLCASGPGGAGYNEQFFGPGTRLTVL.